The present T cell receptor (beta chain) was sequenced within a study of Ad26.COV2.S vaccination and SARS-CoV-2 variants. For the study at large: Ad26.COV2.S shots went into the muscle once or twice, 56 days apart. Study results and caveats: Substantial breadth in spike-specific CD8+ and CD4+ T cell responses was reportedly seen after vaccination.

Turning to this clone: The target antigen is unknown.

Germline CDR1 reads SGHTA; CDR2 reads FQGNSA. V shed 0 bases, J shed 5 bases, and the junction held 6 bases outside the gene matches. The CDR3 has 15 residues. Here immunoSEQ multiplex PCR was the method, and the copy in TCRdb shows in-frame clones only, minus some. The sample holds about 320,000 clones; about 86% are singletons and the top ten take 1.9%. Treatment denoted: roughly 20 received Ad26.COV2.S at low or high dose, single or two shots; several received placebo; per-sample allocation not given. Material that was analyzed had been drawn on day 63 after the first vaccine or placebo injection. In Boston, an adult donor aged 18-55 years took part.

This rearrangement joins TRBV7-2 to TRBJ1-2; 7 bases match TRBD1. The source is a person between 18 and 59 years old who received the Ad26.COV2.S COVID-19 vaccine or a placebo. Sequences were derived from peripheral blood, sampled in a trial of Ad26.COV2.S vaccine versus placebo. CDR3 coding DNA: TGTGCCAGCAGCTTAGCCGGGACAGAGCCTTATGGCTACACCTTC. This translates into CASSLAGTEPYGYTF.